These 27 T cell receptor beta chains came from one sample sequenced in a study of T-cell memory formation after mild COVID-19. Each CDR3 protein is one row after TCRdb ran MiXCR on the 5' RACE reads. The top ten hold approximately 45% of the sample, which has about 88,000 distinct CDR3 sequences, 25% seen once. Sequences were obtained from PBMCs or a T cell subset sorted from them (not recorded which). These receptors came from a man aged 18 to 30 who had mild COVID-19 (a few samples of this study predate the infection). Cell type and time point are not known.

This clonotype turned up a few times. The genes are TRBV4-1 and TRBJ2-7, with D tentatively TRBD1 (5 bases). Trimming left V 1 base short and J 3 bases short, with 13 bases between. From germline, CDR1 is MGHRA and CDR2 YSYEKL. The CDR3 loop spans 15 amino acids. As DNA, the CDR3 is TGCGCCAGCAGCCAAGGGTGGCAGGGCAGCTACGAGCAGTACGTC. Translating gives CASSQGWQGSYEQYV.

The chain links TRBV29-1 to TRBJ2-5; D call uncertain. The V and J ends lost 3 bases and 2 bases respectively, with 7 bases between them. This CDR3 is built from 12 residues. Per germline, CDR1 SQVTM and CDR2 ANQGSEA. The CDR3 sequence is CSVEVLQETQYF. The CDR3 DNA reads as TGCAGCGTTGAGGTGTTGCAAGAGACCCAGTACTTC.

The rearrangement uses TRBV7-3 and TRBJ2-1; a possible D gene is TRBD1 (6 bases). Trimming took off 6 bases at V and 1 base at J, with 19 bases between the two ends. There are 17 residues in the CDR3. In germline, CDR1 is SGHTA, CDR2 FQGTGA. The CDR3 reads CASSQGQGDRSYNEQFF. DNA of the CDR3: TGTGCCAGCAGTCAGGGGCAGGGTGATCGATCCTACAATGAGCAGTTCTTC.

This chain uses TRBV30 with TRBJ2-7; no clear D. The CDR3 sequence is 13 residues long. Trimming shortened V by 4 bases and J by 1 base, and 11 bases separated the two germline ends. From germline, CDR1 is GTSNPN and CDR2 SVGIG (reference sequence). In nucleotides, the CDR3 is TGTGCCTGGATCCCGACTGAGTCCTACGAGCAGTACTTC. Translating it yields CAWIPTESYEQYF.

The chain uses TRBV12-3 or TRBV12-4 and TRBJ2-5; 11 nucleotides align to TRBD2. The CDR3 runs to 15 residues. V was clipped by 6 bases and J by 5 bases; unmatched bases: 8. The CDR3 region is CASRGLAGGGETQYF. As DNA, the CDR3 is TGTGCCAGCAGGGGCCTAGCGGGGGGCGGGGAGACCCAGTACTTC.

In this sample, this clonotype turned up a few times. V gene TRBV25-1 combines with J gene TRBJ2-5; D remains ambiguous. The CDR3 has 10 amino acids. Germline CDR1 and CDR2: MGHDK and SYGVNS. V lost 5 bases and J 4 bases, leaving 2 bases between the germline ends. The CDR3 DNA reads as TGTGCCAGCAGTAGAGAGACCCAGTACTTC. Protein sequence: CASSRETQYF.

The J gene is TRBJ2-1, the V gene TRBV6-1; perhaps TRBD2 as D (5 bases). The CDR3 totals 16 residues. With 4 bases removed from V and 0 bases from J, the gap between germline ends came to 13 bases. Germline-derived CDR1 and CDR2 are MNHNS and SASEGT. CDR3 amino acids: CASSGSGVSSYNEQFF. Written as DNA, the CDR3 is TGTGCCAGCAGTGGGTCCGGGGTTAGCTCCTACAATGAGCAGTTCTTC.

The CDR3 DNA reads as TGTGCCAGCAGCGTAGGAAGACAGGGCACAGATACGCAGTATTTT. Translation gives CASSVGRQGTDTQYF. The V call is TRBV9, the J call TRBJ2-3, with TRBD1 as a possible D gene (6 bases). Trimming pared 0 bases from V and 1 base from J, leaving 9 bases between. CDR1 is SGDLS and CDR2 is YYNGEE in the germline V gene. CDR3 length equals 15 residues.

This clonotype showed up just a few times. The chain recombines TRBV12-3 or TRBV12-4 with TRBJ2-7, with D possibly being TRBD1 or TRBD2 (5 bases each). V was clipped by 3 bases and J by 5 bases, with 14 bases between them. This CDR3 is 14 amino acids long. CDR3 residues: CASSFEGPGDEQYF. Written as DNA, the CDR3 is TGTGCCAGCAGTTTTGAGGGACCCGGGGACGAGCAGTACTTC.

The V and J genes are TRBV20-1 and TRBJ2-7; TRBD2 is a possible D gene (5 bases). This CDR3 is built from 15 residues. The ends were cut back, 0 bases at V and 3 bases at J, with 15 bases in the middle. Per the germline V gene, CDR1 is DFQATT and CDR2 is SNEGSKA (reference sequence). The CDR3 reads CSARDVSGGFYEQYV. The CDR3 DNA follows: TGCAGTGCTAGAGATGTGAGCGGCGGGTTCTACGAGCAGTACGTC.

The chain recombines TRBV5-1 with TRBJ2-7, with no clear D. Trimming shortened V by 2 bases and J by 0 bases, and 12 bases separated the two germline ends. From germline, CDR1 is SGHRS and CDR2 YFSETQ. The CDR3 has 15 residues. The CDR3 coding sequence is TGCGCCAGCAGCTTTTCGATTCTTAGCTCCTACGAGCAGTACTTC. Protein: CASSFSILSSYEQYF. The full variable domain, rest sourced from reference TRBV5-1 and TRBJ2-7, is KAGVTQTPRYLIKTRGQQVTLSCSPISGHRSVSWYQQTPGQGLQFLFEYFSETQRNKGNFPGRFSGRQFSNSRSEMNVSTLELGDSALYLCASSFSILSSYEQYFGPGTRLTVT.

This clonotype showed up just a few times. The V and J genes are TRBV6-5 and TRBJ2-7; D not resolved. This CDR3 has 13 residues. The ends were cut back, 2 bases at V and 3 bases at J, with 8 bases in the middle. Looked up from germline, CDR1 is MNHEY and CDR2 is SVGAGI. DNA of the CDR3: TGTGCCAGCAGTTACGGAGCGTTCTACGAGCAGTACTTC. It translates to CASSYGAFYEQYF.

This clonotype has only a few counts. This CDR3 reads CASSQDSTDLNTEAFF. The CDR3 DNA reads TGCGCCAGCAGCCAAGATAGCACGGACCTGAACACTGAAGCTTTCTTT. The chain is built from TRBV4-3 and TRBJ1-1; D remains ambiguous. The germline CDR1 and CDR2 sequences are LGHNA and YSLEER. V was cut by 0 bases and J by 0 bases, with 11 bases left in between. The CDR3 loop spans 16 amino acids.

In this sample, this clonotype turned up a few times. The gene calls are TRBV7-9 and TRBJ2-1, with D perhaps matching TRBD1 (6 bases). The CDR3 totals 12 residues. Germline V lookup: CDR1 SEHNR, CDR2 FQNEAQ (reference sequence). V lost 4 bases and J 8 bases, leaving 9 bases between the germline ends. The CDR3 reads CASSSEGDEQFF. The CDR3 DNA is TGTGCCAGCAGCTCTGAGGGGGATGAGCAGTTCTTC. The complete variable domain, with remaining parts taken from reference TRBV7-9 and TRBJ2-1, reads DTGVSQNPRHKITKRGQNVTFRCDPISEHNRLYWYRQTLGQGPEFLTYFQNEAQLEKSRLLSDRFSAERPKGSFSTLEIQRTEQGDSAMYLCASSSEGDEQFFGPGTRLTVL.

The rearrangement joins TRBV7-6 to TRBJ2-1; D unclear. The V and J ends lost 3 bases and 0 bases respectively, with 18 bases between them. The CDR3 contains 18 residues. Germline V lookup: CDR1 SGHVS, CDR2 FNYEAQ. CDR3 coding DNA: TGTGCCAGCAGCTTTACACCCTACCCATTAGACTCCTACAATGAGCAGTTCTTC. Protein product: CASSFTPYPLDSYNEQFF.

The chain employs TRBV7-2 and TRBJ2-3; D is uncertain. Trimming removed 1 base at V and 4 bases at J, with 6 bases between. The CDR3 consists of 13 residues. Germline loops: CDR1 SGHTA, CDR2 FQGNSA. CDR3 sequence: CASSLDGPDTQYF. The CDR3 DNA is TGTGCCAGCAGCTTAGACGGACCAGATACGCAGTATTTT.

CDR3 bases: TGTGCCAGCAGCGAACTAGCGGGGGGTAGCTACAATGAGCAGTTCTTC. Protein: CASSELAGGSYNEQFF. The rearrangement uses TRBV9 and TRBJ2-1, with 12 bases aligning to TRBD2. V lost 3 bases, J lost 3 bases, and 4 bases stayed unmatched. CDR1 and CDR2 (germline): SGDLS, YYNGEE. The length of the CDR3 is 16 residues.

The chain uses TRBV7-2 and TRBJ2-3; 9 positions agree with TRBD1. Germline V gene data show CDR1 as SGHTA and CDR2 as FQGNSA. With V trimmed by 2 bases and J by 2 bases, 2 bases remained unmatched. The CDR3 totals 15 residues. CDR3 sequence: CASSLWTGDTDTQYF. The CDR3 DNA sequence: TGTGCCAGCAGCTTATGGACAGGGGACACAGATACGCAGTATTTT.

CDR3 residues: CASSVGRQRDGYTF. The CDR3 DNA reads as TGTGCCAGCAGTGTGGGGAGACAGAGGGATGGCTACACCTTC. The V gene is TRBV6-1, the J gene TRBJ1-2; maybe TRBD1 (5 bases). CDR3 length equals 14 residues. V was pared by 4 bases and J by 6 bases, with 15 bases between. CDR1 MNHNS and CDR2 SASEGT come from the germline V gene.

This clonotype has just a few counts. V is TRBV7-9 and J is TRBJ2-5; no reliable D call. This CDR3 has 15 amino acids. Germline V gene data show CDR1 as SEHNR and CDR2 as FQNEAQ (reference sequence). The ends were cut back, 2 bases at V and 1 base at J, with 11 bases in the middle. The CDR3 protein is CASSLSDTSQETQYF. The CDR3 DNA follows: TGTGCCAGCAGCTTATCCGACACATCCCAAGAGACCCAGTACTTC.

The rearrangement joins TRBV4-3 to TRBJ2-5, with D hard to call. The CDR3 covers 14 residues. V was trimmed by 0 bases and J by 2 bases, leaving 7 bases between them. Germline assignment: CDR1 LGHNA and CDR2 YSLEER. The CDR3: CASSQELGQETQYF. The CDR3 DNA follows: TGCGCCAGCAGCCAAGAGCTTGGGCAAGAGACCCAGTACTTC.

There are many counts of this clonotype. The gene calls are TRBV7-8 and TRBJ2-1; D is ambiguous. This CDR3 is built from 14 residues. Trimming took 5 bases from V and 5 from J, leaving 13 bases between them. Germline loops: CDR1 SGHVS, CDR2 FQNEAQ. The CDR3 DNA is TGTGCCAGCAGCCCGTATGTGAGCAACAATGAGCAGTTCTTC. Its protein is CASSPYVSNNEQFF.

The chain uses TRBV6-6 and TRBJ2-2, with D hard to call. The V end lost 5 bases, the J end lost 4 bases, and 11 bases lay between the germline ends. The length of the CDR3 is 14 residues. Germline assignment: CDR1 MNHNY and CDR2 SVGAGI (reference sequence). In DNA, the CDR3 is TGTGCCAGCAGTGTACCGACAAGCACCGGGGAGCTGTTTTTT. Residues: CASSVPTSTGELFF.

The chain has TRBV7-8 and TRBJ1-2, with a tentative D call TRBD1 (5 bases). The CDR3 consists of 16 residues. Germline V gene data show CDR1 as SGHVS and CDR2 as FQNEAQ. Deletions cut 0 bases from V and 7 bases from J, with 18 bases between. The CDR3 sequence: CASSLAHKTAGLGYTF. In DNA form, the CDR3 reads TGTGCCAGCAGCTTAGCGCATAAGACAGCCGGACTTGGCTACACCTTC.

This clonotype was detected a few times. This sequence joins TRBV5-1 and TRBJ2-1; 12 positions agree with TRBD2. The junction had 3 bases not matched to a gene; V was cut back by 3 bases and J by 2 bases. Per the germline V gene, CDR1 is SGHRS and CDR2 is YFSETQ. The CDR3 covers 16 residues. CDR3 loop: CASSWRLAGAYNEQFF. CDR3 bases: TGCGCCAGCAGCTGGAGACTAGCGGGGGCCTACAATGAGCAGTTCTTC.

The chain couples TRBV19 to TRBJ1-2, with D maybe TRBD1 (5 bases). The germline CDR1 and CDR2 sequences are LNHDA and SQIVND (reference sequence). CDR3 length: 14 amino acids. V lost 5 bases and J lost 4, with 14 bases in between. The CDR3, as DNA: TGTGCCAGTAGTGCGGCTGGGGCTGGCTATGGCTACACCTTC. Its protein product is CASSAAGAGYGYTF.

The chain employs TRBV7-8 and TRBJ2-7; D ambiguous. CDR1 is SGHVS, CDR2 FQNEAQ, per germline. The V and J ends lost 5 bases and 2 bases respectively, with 16 bases between them. The CDR3 totals 15 residues. The CDR3 DNA sequence: TGTGCCAGCAGCCCCCAGACGGGTGCGGCCTACGAGCAGTACGTC. It encodes CASSPQTGAAYEQYV.